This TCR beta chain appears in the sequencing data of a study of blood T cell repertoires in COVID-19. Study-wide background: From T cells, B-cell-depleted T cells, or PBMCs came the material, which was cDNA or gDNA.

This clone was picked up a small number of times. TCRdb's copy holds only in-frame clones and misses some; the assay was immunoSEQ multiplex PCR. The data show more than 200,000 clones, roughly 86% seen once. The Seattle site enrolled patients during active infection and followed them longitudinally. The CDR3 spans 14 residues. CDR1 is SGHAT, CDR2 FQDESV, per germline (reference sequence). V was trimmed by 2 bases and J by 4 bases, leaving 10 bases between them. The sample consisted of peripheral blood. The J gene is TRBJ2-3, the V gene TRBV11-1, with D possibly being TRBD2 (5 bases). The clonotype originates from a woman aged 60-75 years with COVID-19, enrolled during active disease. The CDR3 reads CASSLLPSSDTQYF. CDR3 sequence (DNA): TGTGCCAGCAGCTTACTTCCTAGCTCAGATACGCAGTATTTT.